This T cell receptor beta chain was documented in a study of T cell repertoires in cytomegalovirus infection. This CDR3 is built from 17 residues. V lost 2 bases, J lost 4 bases, and 7 bases stayed unmatched. Germline V gene data show CDR1 as MDHEN and CDR2 as SYDVKM. One entry per CDR3 protein results from TCRdb running MiXCR on the reads. The profile shows approximately 500,000 distinct CDR3 sequences, about 15% of them singletons. This clonotype was seen a handful of times. Sequenced material: CD8+ T cells from PBMCs. This clonotype was obtained from a human donor in good health (CMV status not recorded). Some clones in this sample may be carry-over from other donors' samples. This sequence joins TRBV28 and TRBJ1-5; 11 nucleotides line up with TRBD1. CDR3 sequence: CASSLTGQGANNQPQHF. The CDR3 DNA reads as TGTGCCAGCAGTTTAACCGGACAGGGGGCGAATAATCAGCCCCAGCATTTT.